A selection of T cell receptor beta chains follows, all from one sample in a study of T cells in Graves' hyperthyroidism and ophthalmopathy. TCRdb re-analysed the multiplex PCR reads in MiXCR, keeping a single row per CDR3 protein. The sample gives roughly 290,000 distinct CDR3 sequences, about 15% of which show up once; over 50% is in the top ten. The sequenced material came from blood. The origin of the receptors is a woman in her sixties or seventies with Graves' ophthalmopathy. CDR3s include the opening cysteine and the closing phenylalanine or tryptophan.

>TRBJ2-7|TRBV20-1
CSATRFGSPQDEQYF
>TRBJ2-7|TRBV3-1
CASSPIAGVNHEQYF
>TRBJ1-1|TRBV18
CASSPPYTEAFF
>TRBJ2-7|TRBV24-1
CATSDFSYNEQYF
>TRBJ1-3|TRBV7-6
CASTEDILLSGNTIYF
>TRBJ2-5|TRBV27
CASSLLGTTQETQYF
>TRBJ2-7|TRBV12-3/TRBV12-4
CASSRQGLGEQYF
>TRBJ2-3|TRBV6-2/TRBV6-3
CASSWTGAFGDTQYF
>TRBJ1-6|TRBV9
CASSVVDINSPLHF
>TRBJ2-7|TRBV12-3/TRBV12-4
CASSAGRGQGVFEQCF
>TRBJ1-2|TRBV4-2
CASSQEGGGDYGYTF
>TRBJ2-3|TRBV11-2
CASSLVPGLAYTQYF
>TRBJ1-4|TRBV7-2
CASSPYLPLGKLFF
>TRBJ1-1|TRBV12-3/TRBV12-4
CASRLQGELTEAFF
>TRBJ2-2|TRBV24-1
CATSGTGDDGELFF
>TRBJ1-5|TRBV6-1
CASSEEAGWLHQPQHF
>TRBJ2-1|TRBV18
CASSPRTSGGDNNEQFF
>TRBJ2-5|TRBV4-3
CASSQDRGSEGKGWETQYF
>TRBJ2-2|TRBV5-1
CASSFGQSTGELFF
>TRBJ2-7|TRBV4-3
CASSQEEDRGLYEQYF
>TRBJ1-5|TRBV12-3/TRBV12-4
CASSKTGDHQPQHF
>TRBJ2-5|TRBV3-1
CASSQFLGPQETQYF
>TRBJ2-7|TRBV30
CAWSRETYEQYF
>TRBJ2-1|TRBV5-8
CASSPPWGSGTNEQFF
>TRBJ2-7|TRBV20-1
CSARDPRSSYEQYF
>TRBJ2-7|TRBV20-1
CSATKGQGAGEQYF
>TRBJ1-1|TRBV7-8
CASSPYRFGGNTEAFF
>TRBJ1-2|TRBV6-1
CASRPPGSNYGYTF
>TRBJ1-2|TRBV6-9
CASSSGALNYGYTF
>TRBJ1-4|TRBV3-1
CASSQVIISGEKLFF
>TRBJ1-5|TRBV11-2
CASSLSADSNQPQHF
>TRBJ1-5|TRBV6-2/TRBV6-3
CASSLPLTWSNQPQHF
>TRBJ2-4|TRBV12-3/TRBV12-4
CASRIGTGVNIQYF
>TRBJ2-7|TRBV5-5
CASSGSGTGVYEQYF
>TRBJ1-2|TRBV5-1
CASSPEGGKDGYTF
>TRBJ1-5|TRBV12-3/TRBV12-4
CASSLSDRGPDQPQHF
>TRBJ2-7|TRBV7-6
CASSPQLAGGDTGQYF
>TRBJ2-7|TRBV11-2
CASSQDGMFRNEQYF
>TRBJ1-4|TRBV28
CASRLTVNEKLFF
>TRBJ1-1|TRBV6-5
CASSYRQVKFTEAFF
>TRBJ2-5|TRBV5-5
CASSVGDDGAGGYFRLETQYF
>TRBJ2-7|TRBV7-9
CASSLEYGTGAYEQYF
>TRBJ2-5|TRBV29-1
CSVPLARWQETQYF
>TRBJ2-4|TRBV28
CASSSLFPLRTQGNIQYF